The 31 T cell receptor beta chains below come from one sample, sequenced in a study of blood T cells in healthy people across ages. The authors ran a second PCR of roughly 6 to 12 cycles using a sample-barcoded 5' primer and a J-beta primer mix. Each CDR3 protein is one row after TCRdb ran MiXCR on the 5' RACE reads. The table shows roughly 800,000 distinct CDR3 sequences, with roughly 25% occurring only once. The same specimen was also included in a second study, on T cells of mothers and their children.

The sample comprised blood. These receptors originate from a boy younger than 18 in good health.

The V gene is TRBV14, the J gene TRBJ1-5, with D hard to call. Trimming removed 10 bases from V and 7 bases from J, with 8 bases in between. The CDR3 loop spans 10 amino acids. CDR1 and CDR2 from the germline V gene are SGHDN and FVKESK. The CDR3 is CAITVQPQHF. Here the CDR3 DNA reads TGTGCCATCACCGTCCAGCCCCAGCATTTT.

This clonotype was seen a few times. V and J are TRBV11-2 and TRBJ2-3; 7 positions agree with TRBD1. Germline CDR1 SGHAT, CDR2 FQNNGV. This CDR3 has 15 amino acids. V dropped 0 bases and J dropped 2; count of bases not matched to a gene: 2. The CDR3 DNA reads as TGTGCCAGCAGCTTAGACGGACAGGCCACAGATACGCAGTATTTT. Protein sequence: CASSLDGQATDTQYF.

The CDR3 loop is CASSLGQGRSGANVLTF. DNA of the CDR3: TGTGCCAGCAGCCTGGGACAGGGTCGCTCTGGGGCCAACGTCCTGACTTTC. The V and J genes are TRBV7-6 and TRBJ2-6; 9 bases line up with TRBD1. This CDR3 region has 17 residues. The V gene end was trimmed by 5 bases and the J gene end by 0 bases; junction bases not matched to a gene: 5. Looked up from germline, CDR1 is SGHVS and CDR2 is FNYEAQ.

CDR3 loop: CASSRGQGAYNQPQHF. The DNA of the CDR3 is TGTGCCAGCAGCCGGGGACAGGGGGCTTACAATCAGCCCCAGCATTTT. The chain employs TRBV12-3 or TRBV12-4 and TRBJ1-5; 12 bases map to TRBD1. Unmatched junction bases numbered 6, after V lost 6 bases and J lost 3 bases. This CDR3 is built from 16 residues.

This clonotype has only a few counts. The rearrangement links TRBV9 to TRBJ2-5; 7 bases match TRBD2. The CDR3 runs 14 residues. Germline V gives CDR1 SGDLS, CDR2 YYNGEE. J was trimmed by 9 bases and V by 4 bases; bases with no gene match: 12. This CDR3 is CASSTGTLRGAQYF. For the CDR3, the DNA is TGTGCCAGCAGCACCGGGACCCTTCGGGGGGCCCAGTACTTC.

In this sample, this clonotype turned up a few times. The J gene is TRBJ1-1, the V gene TRBV30; D ambiguous. This CDR3 comprises 16 residues. Deletions cut 2 bases from V and 0 bases from J, with 16 bases between. CDR1 GTSNPN and CDR2 SVGIG come from the germline V gene (reference sequence). The DNA of the CDR3 is TGTGCCTGGAGTAGTGGAGTCCGCCGGATGAACACTGAAGCTTTCTTT. Protein sequence: CAWSSGVRRMNTEAFF.

This clonotype has just a few counts. This chain joins TRBV28 and TRBJ2-2; 7 nucleotides line up with TRBD1. CDR3 size: 17 residues. The germline V gene encodes CDR1 MDHEN and CDR2 SYDVKM. The trim removed 3 bases at V and 2 bases at J, leaving 9 bases unmatched. CDR3 in amino acids: CASSFPATGANTGELFF. DNA for the CDR3: TGTGCCAGCAGTTTCCCGGCTACAGGGGCCAACACCGGGGAGCTGTTTTTT.

V usage is TRBV5-1 and J usage is TRBJ2-1; the D is unclear. Germline CDR1 reads SGHRS; CDR2 reads YFSETQ. The CDR3 extends over 13 amino acids. V shed 4 bases and J shed 6 bases, with 11 bases lying between them. The CDR3 region is CASSNETPNEQFF. CDR3 coding DNA: TGCGCCAGCAGCAATGAAACACCCAATGAGCAGTTCTTC.

J is TRBJ1-2 and V is TRBV2, with 8 bases fitting TRBD1. Germline lookup yields CDR1 SNHLY and CDR2 FYNNEI. This CDR3 is 15 amino acids long. The junction had 11 bases not matched to a gene; V was cut back by 7 bases and J by 4 bases. For the CDR3, the DNA is TGTGCCAGCAAACCCTCAACAGGGGGTGGCTATGGCTACACCTTC. Translated, it gives CASKPSTGGGYGYTF.

A few counts support this clonotype. The chain joins TRBV12-3 or TRBV12-4 to TRBJ2-5; D remains unclear. The J call may be mistaken, given a closer DNA end match to TRBJ2-7. The CDR3 spans 11 residues. The CDR3 DNA reads TGTGCCAGCAGTCGCTCGGCCGAGCAGTACTTC. Protein: CASSRSAEQYF.

This clonotype was detected only a few times. This chain connects TRBV20-1 to TRBJ2-4; TRBD2 is a possible D gene (5 bases). There are 14 residues in the CDR3. Trimming cost V 6 bases and J 0 bases, with 12 bases left between them. Per germline, CDR1 DFQATT and CDR2 SNEGSKA (reference sequence). The CDR3 DNA follows: TGCAGTGCCCTGGACTCCCTAGCCAAAAACATTCAGTACTTC. Translating it yields CSALDSLAKNIQYF.

The chain links TRBV10-1 to TRBJ2-1; TRBD2 aligns across 7 bases. The CDR3 spans 16 residues. V lost 1 base and J lost 4; bases outside the gene matches: 7. Germline values: CDR1 WNHNN, CDR2 SYGVQD (reference sequence). The CDR3 bases are TGCGCCAGCAGTGAGTTGGCTAGCGGAGTTTACAATGAGCAGTTCTTC. It yields the protein CASSELASGVYNEQFF.

The rearrangement joins TRBV29-1 to TRBJ2-5; possible D gene TRBD1, 5 bases. With the DNA end fitting TRBJ2-1 better, the J assignment may be wrong. This CDR3 is 12 amino acids long. Germline loops: CDR1 SQVTM, CDR2 ANQGSEA. The CDR3 here is CSGAGNYNEQFF. The CDR3 coding sequence is TGCAGCGGGGCAGGGAACTACAATGAGCAGTTCTTC.

Comments on this clonotype: An end of the junction does not agree with germline; a read error may underlie this. CDR3 in DNA: TGTACCACCAGTCGAAATAGCGGGGGGCCTTACACCGGGGAGCTGTTTTTT. This translates into CTTSRNSGGPYTGELFF. The rearrangement uses TRBV24-1 and TRBJ2-2, with 10 bases that match TRBD2. The CDR3 contains 17 residues. In germline, CDR1 is KGHDR, CDR2 SFDVKD.

The chain has TRBV20-1 and TRBJ2-1; tentatively, D is TRBD2 (5 bases). The J call may be in error: the DNA end matches TRBJ2-7 better. Germline V gene lookup returns CDR1 DFQATT and CDR2 SNEGSKA (reference sequence). This CDR3 comprises 17 residues. CDR3 residues: CSARTVGRVLRSYEQYF. The CDR3 region has the DNA TGCAGTGCTAGAACGGTAGGGCGGGTCCTTAGGTCCTACGAGCAGTACTTC.

The CDR3 protein is CASSLVPTGPGEQYF. CDR3 DNA: TGTGCCAGCAGCTTAGTTCCTACAGGTCCAGGGGAGCAGTACTTC. V gene TRBV7-9 combines with J gene TRBJ2-7; weak D call: TRBD1 (5 bases). In germline, CDR1 is SEHNR, CDR2 FQNEAQ (reference sequence). This CDR3 is 15 amino acids long. V lost 1 base, J lost 7 bases, and 17 bases lay in between.

The chain couples TRBV25-1 to TRBJ2-5, with a weak D call TRBD1 (5 bases). The CDR3 length is 18 residues. V lost 1 base to trimming and J lost 3 bases, with 21 bases between them. Germline V gene lookup returns CDR1 MGHDK and CDR2 SYGVNS. The CDR3 DNA follows: TGTGCCAGCAGTGAATTTTATGGTTCTGGGCAGGGTGAAGAGACCCAGTACTTC. Translation: CASSEFYGSGQGEETQYF.

This clonotype was seen at least ten times. V usage is TRBV29-1 and J usage is TRBJ2-5; D gene uncertain. Germline V gene lookup returns CDR1 SQVTM and CDR2 ANQGSEA. V lost 5 bases and J 5 bases, leaving 6 bases between the germline ends. The CDR3 sequence is 10 residues long. The chain's CDR3 is CSVMLETQYF. CDR3 DNA: TGCAGCGTTATGTTGGAGACCCAGTACTTC. Based on the CDR3 plus reference TRBV29-1 and TRBJ2-5, the full variable domain is SAVISQKPSRDICQRGTSLTIQCQVDSQVTMMFWYRQQPGQSLTLIATANQGSEATYESGFVIDKFPISRPNLTFSTLTVSNMSPEDSSIYLCSVMLETQYFGPGTRLLVL.

This chain connects TRBV9 to TRBJ1-4; TRBD1 is a possible D gene (6 bases). The CDR3 length is 14 residues. Trimming left V 3 bases short and J 6 bases short, with 12 bases between. Germline V gene data show CDR1 as SGDLS and CDR2 as YYNGEE. The CDR3 protein is CASSEQGGDEKLFF. The CDR3 region has the DNA TGTGCCAGCAGCGAACAGGGAGGTGATGAAAAACTGTTTTTT.

The chain has TRBV30 and TRBJ2-5, with 10 bases lining up with TRBD1. Germline V CDR1 and CDR2: GTSNPN, SVGIG (reference sequence). J was trimmed by 5 bases and V by 1 base; bases with no gene match: 7. The CDR3 length is 15 residues. The CDR3: CAWSAGDRGRETQYF. In nucleotides, the CDR3 is TGTGCCTGGAGTGCTGGGGACAGGGGCCGGGAGACCCAGTACTTC.

The chain is built from TRBV19 and TRBJ1-1; 7 positions agree with TRBD1. V lost 5 bases, J lost 1 base, and 10 bases stayed unmatched. The CDR3 contains 16 residues. Germline V CDR1 and CDR2: LNHDA, SQIVND (reference sequence). The CDR3 DNA follows: TGTGCCAGTAGTCCTCGGACAGGCTTGAAGAACACTGAAGCTTTCTTT. This codes for CASSPRTGLKNTEAFF.

The J gene is TRBJ2-5, the V gene TRBV14; tentatively, D is TRBD1 (5 bases). The J call is doubtful: the DNA matches TRBJ2-7 better. CDR3 length: 14 amino acids. CDR1 and CDR2 (germline): SGHDN, FVKESK. The CDR3 DNA follows: TGTGCCAGCAGCGTAAGGGGAAGTACCTACGAGCAGTACTTC. It yields the protein CASSVRGSTYEQYF.

This chain connects TRBV5-1 to TRBJ2-3, with D possibly TRBD2 on 6 matching bases. Trimming stripped 0 bases from V and 4 bases from J, with 15 bases between. Germline CDR1 and CDR2: SGHRS and YFSETQ. CDR3 length equals 16 residues. In DNA form, the CDR3 reads TGCGCCAGCAGCTTGGCCCGACGGGGAGGACCAGATACGCAGTATTTT. Its protein is CASSLARRGGPDTQYF.

This clonotype came up a few times. The chain combines TRBV13 with TRBJ2-3, with 12 bases aligning to TRBD2. The CDR3 length is 16 residues. The trim removed 5 bases at V and 3 bases at J, leaving 6 bases unmatched. The germline CDR1 and CDR2 sequences are PRHDT and FYEKMQ (reference sequence). In nucleotides, the CDR3 is TGTGCCAGCAGCACGTCTAGCGGGGGGGCGACAGATACGCAGTATTTT. Translated: CASSTSSGGATDTQYF.

The chain uses TRBV2 and TRBJ2-3, with 10 bases aligning to TRBD2. Germline values: CDR1 SNHLY, CDR2 FYNNEI. This CDR3 is 17 amino acids long. J gave up 4 bases and V 7 bases, and 14 bases lay outside the gene matches. The CDR3 reads CASKRASGGSVADTQYF. The CDR3 nucleotides are TGTGCCAGCAAGAGGGCTAGCGGGGGATCGGTTGCAGATACGCAGTATTTT.

This chain links TRBV4-1 with TRBJ2-1; 8 bases are shared with TRBD2. The CDR3 is 18 residues long. V lost 4 bases and J lost 5; bases outside the gene matches: 16. Germline V gene lookup returns CDR1 MGHRA and CDR2 YSYEKL. This chain's CDR3 is CASSPGGFAGVGDNEQFF. Written as DNA, the CDR3 is TGCGCCAGCAGCCCGGGAGGGTTTGCGGGAGTCGGGGACAATGAGCAGTTCTTC.

This clonotype showed up just a few times. The gene calls are TRBV6-1 and TRBJ2-2; D is perhaps TRBD1 (6 bases). The CDR3 runs 13 residues. CDR1 and CDR2 (germline): MNHNS, SASEGT. V was trimmed by 8 bases and J by 3 bases, leaving 10 bases between them. The CDR3 DNA follows: TGTGCCAGCCAAACAGGGTACACCGGGGAGCTGTTTTTT. Amino acids: CASQTGYTGELFF.

The rearrangement joins TRBV6-6 to TRBJ2-5; 8 nucleotides line up with TRBD1. This CDR3 contains 15 residues. Germline loops: CDR1 MNHNY, CDR2 SVGAGI (reference sequence). With 5 bases clipped from V and 2 bases from J, the junction kept 7 bases outside the gene matches. The CDR3 reads CASSPTRDRQETQYF. CDR3 nucleotide sequence: TGTGCCAGCAGTCCTACCCGGGACAGGCAAGAGACCCAGTACTTC.

The chain links TRBV11-1 to TRBJ2-7; D is unclear. The CDR3 covers 15 residues. V was cut by 5 bases and J by 0 bases, with 14 bases left in between. Germline CDR1 is SGHAT and CDR2 is FQDESV (reference sequence). DNA for the CDR3: TGTGCCAGCAGCCAACGGACGACGCTCTCCTACGAGCAGTACTTC. It is translated as CASSQRTTLSYEQYF.

V usage is TRBV29-1 and J usage is TRBJ1-4; D possibly corresponds to TRBD1 (5 bases). The CDR3 is made up of 13 amino acids. Trimming removed 6 bases from V and 5 bases from J, with 13 bases in between. The germline gives CDR1 SQVTM, CDR2 ANQGSEA. The CDR3 is CSVMTVRNEKLFF. CDR3 DNA sequence: TGCAGCGTAATGACAGTCCGGAATGAAAAACTGTTTTTT. The variable domain in full, with the rest retrieved from reference TRBV29-1 and TRBJ1-4, is SAVISQKPSRDICQRGTSLTIQCQVDSQVTMMFWYRQQPGQSLTLIATANQGSEATYESGFVIDKFPISRPNLTFSTLTVSNMSPEDSSIYLCSVMTVRNEKLFFGSGTQLSVL.

This clonotype was picked up a small number of times. CDR3 region: CSASPSAAYEQYF. DNA of the CDR3: TGCAGTGCCAGCCCCTCGGCGGCCTACGAGCAGTACTTC. V gene TRBV20-1 combines with J gene TRBJ2-7; D is unresolved. Trimming took 6 bases from V and 2 from J, leaving 14 bases between them. This CDR3 is built from 13 residues. Germline-derived CDR1 and CDR2 are DFQATT and SNEGSKA (reference sequence).